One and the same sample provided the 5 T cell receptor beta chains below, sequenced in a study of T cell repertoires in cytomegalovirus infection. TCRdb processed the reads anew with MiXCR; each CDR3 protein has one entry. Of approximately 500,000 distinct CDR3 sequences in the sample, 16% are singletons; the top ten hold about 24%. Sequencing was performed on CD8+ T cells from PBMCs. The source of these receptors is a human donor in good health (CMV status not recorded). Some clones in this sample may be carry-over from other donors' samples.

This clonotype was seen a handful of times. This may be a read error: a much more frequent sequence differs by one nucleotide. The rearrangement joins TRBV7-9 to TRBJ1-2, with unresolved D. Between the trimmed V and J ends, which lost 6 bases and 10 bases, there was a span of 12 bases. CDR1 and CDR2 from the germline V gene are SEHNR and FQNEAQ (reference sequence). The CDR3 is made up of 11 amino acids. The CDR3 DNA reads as TGTGCCAGCAGGACTAAGTTGGTCTACACCTTC. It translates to CASRTKLVYTF.

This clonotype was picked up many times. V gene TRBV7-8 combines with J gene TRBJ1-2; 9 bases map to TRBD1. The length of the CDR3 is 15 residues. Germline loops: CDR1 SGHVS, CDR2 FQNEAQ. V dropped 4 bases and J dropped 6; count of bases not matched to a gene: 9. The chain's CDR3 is CASSSIITGGDGYTF. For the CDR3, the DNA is TGTGCCAGCAGCTCAATAATTACAGGGGGCGATGGCTACACCTTC.

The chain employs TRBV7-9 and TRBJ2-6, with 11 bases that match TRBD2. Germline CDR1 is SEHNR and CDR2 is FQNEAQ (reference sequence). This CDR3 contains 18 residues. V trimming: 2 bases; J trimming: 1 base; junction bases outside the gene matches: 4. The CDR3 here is CASSLLLAGDSGANVLTF. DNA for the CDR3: TGTGCCAGCAGCTTATTACTAGCGGGAGATTCTGGGGCCAACGTCCTGACTTTC.

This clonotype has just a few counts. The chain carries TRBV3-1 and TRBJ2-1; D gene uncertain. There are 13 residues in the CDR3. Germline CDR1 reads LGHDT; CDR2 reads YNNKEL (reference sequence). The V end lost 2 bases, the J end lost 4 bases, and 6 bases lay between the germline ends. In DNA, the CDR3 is TGTGCCAGCAGCCAACGGGCGTACAATGAGCAGTTCTTC. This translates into CASSQRAYNEQFF.

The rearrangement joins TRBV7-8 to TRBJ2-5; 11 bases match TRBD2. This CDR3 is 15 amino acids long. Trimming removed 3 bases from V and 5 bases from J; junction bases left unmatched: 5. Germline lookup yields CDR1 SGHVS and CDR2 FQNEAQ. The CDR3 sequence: CASSFLAGGGETQYF. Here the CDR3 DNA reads TGTGCCAGCAGCTTCTTAGCGGGGGGGGGGGAGACCCAGTACTTC. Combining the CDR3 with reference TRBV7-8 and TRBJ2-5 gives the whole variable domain GAGVSQSPRYKVAKRGQDVALRCDPISGHVSLFWYQQALGQGPEFLTYFQNEAQLDKSGLPSDRFFAERPEGSVSTLKIQRTQQEDSAVYLCASSFLAGGGETQYFGPGTRLLVL.